The T cell receptor (beta chain) under discussion was sequenced for a study of blood T cell dynamics during melanoma immunotherapy (dated by TCRdb to 2019 to 2021). In the study overall: The patients had metastatic melanoma and were given first-line pembrolizumab or nivolumab plus ipilimumab as standard of care in the United Kingdom. To find early correlates of response, the study profiled the peripheral T cell receptor repertoires of patients with metastatic melanoma both before and after one cycle of checkpoint inhibitor therapy. Consecutive patients formed a training cohort, and a further independent group of patients from the same centre was pooled into an external validation set. Points the paper makes about the study in general: The relatively small sample size was acknowledged as something that could potentially limit how far the results can be generalized. The study was unable to establish whether the T cell clones driving the repertoire changes were melanoma-specific or instead reflected general immune activation. A bifurcated reorganization of the PBMC repertoire at W3, with increased clonality or increased diversity, was observed in patients who later achieved disease control, unlike in progressors.

From a lookup of the germline V gene (reference sequence), CDR1 and CDR2 are SGHNT and YYREEE. V drops 4 bases and J drops 2 bases, leaving 19 bases in between. The CDR3 spans 16 residues, from the cysteine through the phenylalanine. This entry keeps only the CDR3 DNA: 48 bases, framed from base 1. Reading the label with the study, this specimen's time point is: week 3, after first cycle of checkpoint inhibitor. Blood samples were taken before treatment (T0) and at week 3 (W3), following the first cycle of checkpoint blockade. Except for two patients with rapid clinical progression, response was assessed 12 weeks after the first infusion by RECIST 1.1; disease control meant complete response, partial response or stable disease. Any patient who had received prior systemic cancer treatment, was on concomitant immunosuppressant therapy or had synchronous other active malignancies was excluded. To track both circulating cells and T cell turnover, TCR beta was sequenced from bulk PBMC as well as from plasma cell-free DNA. Lymphoprep and SepMate tubes were used to isolate PBMC from blood, and red cell lysis was then performed. QIAamp DNA Blood Mini kits were used to extract DNA from PBMC and sorted T cell subsets.

About this clone: Its antigen is unknown. The record has no base qualities; no much larger clone is one base away.

For every bulk PBMC sample, a fixed 350 ng of DNA was loaded. TCR beta CDR3 sequences were amplified from genomic DNA with the immunoSEQ TCRb Assay kit following manufacturer instructions. The KAPA Library Quantification Kit for Illumina platforms was used to quantify the pooled libraries by qPCR. Pooled libraries were sequenced on an Illumina NextSeq 500, clustered at roughly 0.55-1.1 pM. The authors' analysis ran thus. The TCR data were analyzed using immunoSEQ ANALYZER and the R LymphoSeq package. A rearrangement efficiency score was calculated as productive divided by the sum of productive and non-productive CDR3 sequences. Within each patient, timepoints were compared pairwise for clonality, measured with the Gini coefficient, and for diversity, measured with the Renyi index at alpha=1. In LymphoSeq, clonal relatedness was computed using an edit distance of 3, and repertoire similarity was computed using the Bhattacharyya coefficient. Linear discriminant analysis on week-3 changes in clonality and diversity was built with the R MASS and caret packages to classify response. Here the immuneACCESS table is served through TCRdb, limited to in-frame sequences with V and J called. Missing clones are a known gap in these copies; in checked studies unresolved V genes cover under half, and the rest lacks a known reason. The DNA was the basis for D and trimming; V, J and clone size are from that table. This sample gives roughly 29,000 clones in total; approximately 88% of them show up just once. Approximately 10% of the sample is taken by the ten largest.

The V and J genes are TRBV5-4 and TRBJ2-7, and the D gene may be TRBD1, 6 bases matching. The TCR sequence derives from a human donor with melanoma. The input for sequencing was blood, taken from a patient treated with checkpoint blockade. The CDR3 is CASSQTGIYGAYEQYF. At the DNA level, the sequence is TGTGCCAGCAGCCAAACAGGGATTTATGGGGCCTACGAGCAGTACTTC.